This T cell receptor beta chain originates from a study of T cells after yellow fever vaccination. General study results and limits: Booster samples showed a return of most primary-vaccination clones (roughly 96% CD4, 88% CD8). Contamination by abundant bulk-population clonotypes could be present in FACS-sorted repertoires.

The TCR cDNA carried a universal primer site and UMIs from 5'RACE template switching. TCRdb ran MiXCR on the 5' RACE reads and lists one entry per CDR3 protein. The sample gives 170,000 or so distinct CDR3 sequences, 6.2% of which show up once; less than 3.5% is in the top ten. Germline values: CDR1 SGDLS, CDR2 YYNGEE. This CDR3 spans 14 amino acids. Germline trimming cut 3 bases from V and 1 base from J; bases unmatched to any gene: 3. In this sample, this clonotype turned up many times. The antigen remains unidentified. This rearrangement joins TRBV9 to TRBJ2-5, with TRBD2 identical over 7 bases. The source is a man between 18 and 29 years old who received the YFV17D yellow fever vaccine. The source material was CD4+ T cells sorted from PBMCs, sampled on the day of the first yellow fever vaccination. The CDR3 loop is CASSASGAQETQYF. The CDR3 DNA follows: TGTGCCAGCAGCGCAAGCGGGGCCCAAGAGACCCAGTACTTC.